This TCR beta chain was found in a study of blood T cells in healthy people across ages. This clonotype has just a few counts. Its specificity is unknown. Each sample yielded at least 7 million isolated PBMCs. A second PCR, run for roughly 7 to 12 cycles, used a sample-barcoded 5' primer plus a J-beta primer mix. TCRdb redid the calling of the 5' RACE reads with MiXCR, one entry per CDR3 protein. This sample has approximately 1,700,000 distinct CDR3 sequences, with about two fifths found just once. Overall study findings and caveats: Older age coincided with a roughly linear decline in TCR beta diversity per million T cells.

The CDR3 consists of 15 residues. Germline CDR1 reads MGHRA; CDR2 reads YSYEKL. Trimming took 0 bases from V and 9 from J, leaving 12 bases between them. This sequence originates from a human donor in good health. The chain has TRBV4-1 and TRBJ1-6; the D is unclear. Source material: blood. The CDR3 region is CASSQDNGSGSPLHF. DNA of the CDR3: TGCGCCAGCAGCCAAGACAACGGGAGTGGTTCACCCCTCCACTTT.